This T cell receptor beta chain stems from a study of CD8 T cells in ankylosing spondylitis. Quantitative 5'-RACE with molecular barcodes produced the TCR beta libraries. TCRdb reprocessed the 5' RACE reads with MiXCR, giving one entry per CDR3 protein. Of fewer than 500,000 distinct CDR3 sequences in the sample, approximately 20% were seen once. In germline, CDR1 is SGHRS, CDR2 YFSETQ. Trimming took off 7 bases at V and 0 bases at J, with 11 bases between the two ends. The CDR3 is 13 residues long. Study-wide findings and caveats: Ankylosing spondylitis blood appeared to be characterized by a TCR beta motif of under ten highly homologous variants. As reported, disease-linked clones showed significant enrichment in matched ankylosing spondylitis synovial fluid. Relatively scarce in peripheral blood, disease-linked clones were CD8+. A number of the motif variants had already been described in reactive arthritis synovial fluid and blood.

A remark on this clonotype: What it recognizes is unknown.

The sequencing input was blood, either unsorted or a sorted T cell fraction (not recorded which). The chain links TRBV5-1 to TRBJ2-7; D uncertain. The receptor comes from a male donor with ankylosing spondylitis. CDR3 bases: TGCGCCAGCGGCCCTGCAGGCTCCTACGAGCAGTACTTC. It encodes CASGPAGSYEQYF. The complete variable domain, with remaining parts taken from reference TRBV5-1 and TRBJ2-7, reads KAGVTQTPRYLIKTRGQQVTLSCSPISGHRSVSWYQQTPGQGLQFLFEYFSETQRNKGNFPGRFSGRQFSNSRSEMNVSTLELGDSALYLCASGPAGSYEQYFGPGTRLTVT.